These T cell receptor beta chains were read from a single sample in a study of cytomegalovirus exposure and HLA in healthy donors. Libraries were prepared by immunoSEQ multiplex PCR; TCRdb keeps only in-frame clonotypes and omits some of them. The sample carries about 89,000 clones, 74% recorded once. Material for sequencing was PBMCs. The receptors come from a male donor in good health and CMV-seronegative. CDR3s include the opening cysteine and the closing phenylalanine or tryptophan. The order of the fields is D gene, V gene, clone size, J gene, CDR3 protein, CDR3 DNA. A D gene is named only where the DNA matches it firmly. The size of a clone is reported for some rows only, either as once, few or many, or as a class for expanded clones.

TRBD1	TRBV2	-	TRBJ1-5	CASRGQNNQPQHF	TGTGCCAGCAGGGGACAGAATAATCAGCCCCAGCATTTT
-	TRBV6-4	-	TRBJ2-3	CASSASTGSTDTQYF	TGTGCCAGCAGTGCCTCGACAGGTAGCACAGATACGCAGTATTTT
TRBD1	TRBV5-8	-	TRBJ2-7	CASSLAGTGTYEQYF	TGTGCCAGCAGCTTGGCGGGGACAGGAACCTACGAGCAGTACTTC
TRBD1	TRBV28	-	TRBJ1-4	CAIATYPLGTVAEKLFF	TGTGCCATCGCAACTTACCCCCTCGGGACAGTAGCTGAAAAACTGTTTTTT
TRBD2	TRBV29-1	-	TRBJ2-3	CSVGTTEGTQYF	TGCAGCGTCGGGACTACGGAGGGTACGCAGTATTTT
-	TRBV5-4	-	TRBJ2-7	CASSSDTPGSYEQYF	TGTGCCAGCAGCTCGGACACCCCAGGCTCCTACGAGCAGTACTTC
-	TRBV7-2	-	TRBJ1-2	CASSHETDLYGYTF	TGTGCCAGCAGCCATGAGACAGATCTTTATGGCTACACCTTC
-	TRBV27	few	TRBJ2-3	CASSLYFGSTDTQYF	TGTGCCAGCAGTTTATATTTCGGGAGCACAGATACGCAGTATTTT
-	TRBV30	few	TRBJ1-4	CAWSVGQEDEKLFF	TGTGCCTGGAGTGTTGGGCAGGAGGACGAAAAACTGTTTTTT
TRBD1	TRBV7-8	-	TRBJ2-7	CASRRATGGRLAYEQYF	TGTGCCAGCAGGAGAGCAACAGGGGGGAGGCTTGCCTACGAGCAGTACTTC
TRBD1	TRBV5-1	-	TRBJ1-1	CASSVVPGQGNTEAFF	TGCGCCAGCAGCGTGGTTCCGGGACAGGGAAACACTGAAGCTTTCTTT
-	TRBV19	-	TRBJ1-3	CASSRRPDGTGNTIYF	TGTGCCAGTAGTAGGAGGCCCGACGGGACTGGAAACACCATATATTTT
-	TRBV12-1	-	TRBJ2-5	CASSFVTSSGRGGETQYF	TGTGCCAGCAGCTTTGTGACGTCTAGCGGGAGGGGGGGGGAGACCCAGTACTTC
-	TRBV7-8	-	TRBJ1-1	CASSLVPGDTSEAFF	TGTGCCAGCAGCTTAGTCCCAGGGGACACCAGTGAAGCTTTCTTT
-	TRBV27	few	TRBJ1-1	CASSRGRYNLNTEAFF	TGTGCCAGTTCCCGGGGGAGATATAACCTGAACACTGAAGCTTTCTTT
TRBD1	TRBV6-5	-	TRBJ1-2	CASSPQGGGGYTF	TGTGCCAGCAGTCCTCAGGGGGGTGGTGGCTACACCTTC
TRBD2	TRBV7-7	-	TRBJ2-1	CASSLAGGVNEQFF	TGTGCCAGCAGCTTAGCGGGAGGGGTCAATGAGCAGTTCTTC
TRBD1	TRBV11-1	-	TRBJ1-1	CASSLPTGSTEAFF	TGTGCCAGCAGCTTACCGACAGGGAGTACTGAAGCTTTCTTT
-	TRBV6-4	few	TRBJ1-3	CASSGWRVRVVGRSGNTIYF	TGTGCCAGCAGTGGGTGGAGGGTGAGGGTTGTCGGGAGGTCCGGAAACACCATATATTTT
TRBD1	TRBV29-1	-	TRBJ2-1	CSAGQGAYNEQFF	TGCAGCGCCGGACAGGGGGCCTACAATGAGCAGTTCTTC
-	TRBV9	-	TRBJ2-7	CASSVADSTSYEQYF	TGTGCCAGCAGCGTAGCGGACTCGACTTCCTACGAGCAGTACTTC
-	TRBV2	-	TRBJ2-5	CASRRQDQETQYF	TGTGCCAGTAGAAGACAGGACCAAGAGACCCAGTACTTC
TRBD2	TRBV7-9	-	TRBJ2-2	CASSLKAGGRNGELFF	TGTGCCAGCAGCCTTAAAGCGGGGGGCAGAAACGGGGAGCTGTTTTTT
TRBD1	TRBV29-1	-	TRBJ2-6	CSVGTGLSGANVLTF	TGCAGCGTCGGGACAGGCCTCTCTGGGGCCAACGTCCTGACTTTC
-	TRBV7-6	-	TRBJ1-2	CASSRARVGSGYTF	TGTGCCAGCAGCCGAGCCCGAGTAGGGAGTGGCTACACCTTC
TRBD1	TRBV27	-	TRBJ2-1	CASSPKGTGGYNEQFF	TGTGCCAGCAGTCCGAAGGGGACAGGGGGGTACAATGAGCAGTTCTTC
TRBD2	TRBV30	-	TRBJ2-3	CAWSVGGSGTDTQYF	TGTGCCTGGAGTGTAGGCGGGAGTGGCACAGATACGCAGTATTTT
TRBD2	TRBV20-1	-	TRBJ2-3	CSARGEVTQYF	TGCAGTGCTCGGGGGGAGGTTACGCAGTATTTT
-	TRBV30	once	TRBJ2-5	CAWSGSSVTQYF	TGCGCCTGGAGTGGGTCTAGCGTGACCCAGTACTTC
-	TRBV7-9	-	TRBJ2-3	CASSLGRDTDTQYF	TGTGCCAGCAGCTTAGGGAGGGACACAGATACGCAGTATTTT
-	TRBV14	few	TRBJ2-1	CASSQGTSFSDNEQFF	TGTGCCAGCAGCCAAGGAACTAGCTTTTCCGACAATGAGCAGTTCTTC
TRBD1	TRBV6-5	few	TRBJ1-2	CASSLTGQGMYGYTF	TGTGCCAGCAGTCTTACGGGACAGGGGATGTATGGCTACACCTTC
-	TRBV30	-	TRBJ2-3	CAWSPLLATDTQYF	TGTGCCTGGAGTCCTTTGCTAGCCACAGATACGCAGTATTTT
-	TRBV28	once	TRBJ1-4	CASSPYVRGRANEKLFF	TGTGCCAGCAGTCCCTACGTTAGAGGGCGGGCTAATGAAAAACTGTTTTTT
-	TRBV7-9	few	TRBJ1-2	CASSTGYRNYGYTF	TGTGCCAGCAGCACAGGGTACCGAAACTATGGCTACACCTTC
TRBD1	TRBV28	-	TRBJ1-4	CASSPMTGSFEKLFF	TGTGCCAGCAGTCCTATGACAGGGAGTTTTGAAAAACTGTTTTTT
-	TRBV14	-	TRBJ2-7	CASNDGGYEQYF	TGTGCCAGCAATGACGGGGGCTACGAGCAGTACTTC
-	TRBV4-3	-	TRBJ1-2	CASSQGGRGNYGYTF	TGCGCCAGCAGCCAAGGAGGCAGGGGAAATTATGGCTACACCTTC
TRBD1	TRBV19	-	TRBJ1-5	CASSKDRDPQPQHF	TGTGCCAGTAGTAAGGACAGGGATCCTCAGCCCCAGCATTTT
-	TRBV6-1	once	TRBJ2-7	CASSVGGSFREQYF	TGTGCCAGCAGTGTGGGAGGCTCCTTTCGCGAGCAGTACTTC
TRBD2	TRBV28	-	TRBJ2-2	CASTLIAGGELFF	TGTGCCAGCACCCTAATAGCGGGCGGGGAGCTGTTTTTT
TRBD1	TRBV7-9	-	TRBJ1-2	CASSPQTGYGYTF	TGTGCCAGCAGCCCCCAGACAGGGTATGGCTACACCTTC
TRBD2	TRBV7-9	-	TRBJ2-3	CASSLWIASGRALEDTQYF	TGTGCCAGCAGCTTATGGATCGCTAGCGGGAGGGCCCTCGAAGATACGCAGTATTTT
TRBD2	TRBV9	-	TRBJ2-3	CASSQRLAGGGTDTQYF	TGTGCCAGCAGCCAGAGACTAGCGGGAGGGGGCACAGATACGCAGTATTTT
-	TRBV9	-	TRBJ1-1	CASSVEGESGEAFF	TGTGCCAGCAGCGTAGAGGGGGAGTCAGGGGAAGCTTTCTTT
-	TRBV19	-	TRBJ2-3	CASSPTGSIADTQYF	TGTGCCAGTAGCCCTACAGGTTCCATCGCAGATACGCAGTATTTT
-	TRBV7-9	-	TRBJ2-5	CASSSPSGGGETQYF	TGTGCCAGCAGCTCCCCGTCGGGGGGCGGGGAGACCCAGTACTTC
-	TRBV6-5	-	TRBJ1-1	CASSYSPSNTEAFF	TGTGCCAGCAGTTACTCTCCTTCCAACACTGAAGCTTTCTTT
-	TRBV6-1	-	TRBJ2-2	CASSPNTGFAGELFF	TGTGCCAGCAGTCCAAACACAGGGTTTGCCGGGGAGCTGTTTTTT
-	TRBV6-4	few	TRBJ1-5	CASSDEGGGNQPQHF	TGTGCCAGCAGTGACGAGGGTGGTGGCAATCAGCCCCAGCATTTT
-	TRBV27	-	TRBJ2-3	CASSREDTQYF	TGTGCCAGCAGTAGAGAGGATACGCAGTATTTT
TRBD2	TRBV28	-	TRBJ2-3	CASRSGRAGDTQYF	TGTGCCAGCAGATCCGGGAGGGCCGGAGATACGCAGTATTTT
TRBD1	TRBV10-3	-	TRBJ1-5	CAIKGQGSNQPQHF	TGTGCCATCAAGGGACAGGGGAGCAATCAGCCCCAGCATTTT
TRBD1	TRBV30	-	TRBJ2-1	CACNDRGNEQFF	TGTGCCTGTAATGACAGGGGTAATGAGCAGTTCTTC
-	TRBV10-3	few	TRBJ2-1	CAISSQYNEQFF	TGTGCCATCAGTAGCCAATACAATGAGCAGTTCTTC
-	TRBV28	-	TRBJ2-2	CASSLFVRTPATGELFF	TGTGCCAGCAGTTTATTCGTCCGGACACCCGCTACCGGGGAGCTGTTTTTT
TRBD1	TRBV5-6	-	TRBJ2-7	CASSSNRGGYEQYF	TGTGCCAGCAGCTCGAACAGGGGCGGCTACGAGCAGTACTTC
-	TRBV4-3	few	TRBJ1-2	CASSENGGDYYYGYTF	TGCGCCAGCAGCGAAAATGGGGGGGATTACTATTACGGCTACACCTTC
TRBD2	TRBV15	-	TRBJ2-1	CATSRDSGRRNEQFF	TGTGCCACCAGCAGAGACAGCGGGAGGCGTAATGAGCAGTTCTTC
TRBD1	TRBV28	-	TRBJ1-5	CASRTGQGFSRNQPQHF	TGTGCCAGCAGGACGGGACAGGGTTTTTCGCGCAATCAGCCCCAGCATTTT